A single sample gave rise to the 18 T cell receptor beta chains below, sequenced in a study of cytomegalovirus exposure and HLA in healthy donors. It was with 60 Vbeta and 13 Jbeta primers that the PCR ran. Clones were read by immunoSEQ multiplex PCR, and TCRdb kept only the in-frame ones, dropping some. The data show 140,000 to 150,000 clones, with 75% to 80% seen just once and around 1.7% held by the top ten. Sequenced material: PBMCs. These receptors originate from a woman aged 25-40 years in good health and CMV-seronegative.

The rearrangement joins TRBV6-5 to TRBJ1-2, with 10 nucleotides matching TRBD1. There are 16 residues in the CDR3. Germline CDR1 MNHEY, CDR2 SVGAGI. Trimming removed 0 bases from V and 2 bases from J; junction bases left unmatched: 3. CDR3 region: CASSYSTGGRNYGYTF. CDR3 bases: TGTGCCAGCAGTTACTCGACAGGGGGCCGGAACTATGGCTACACCTTC.

V is TRBV29-1 and J is TRBJ2-7; weak D call: TRBD1 (5 bases). The V and J ends lost 0 bases and 4 bases respectively, with 7 bases between them. CDR3 length: 12 amino acids. Looked up from germline, CDR1 is SQVTM and CDR2 is ANQGSEA. CDR3 loop: CSVEDQGYEQYF. The CDR3 DNA follows: TGCAGCGTTGAAGATCAGGGATACGAGCAGTACTTC.

This clone came up once. This chain joins TRBV19 and TRBJ2-7; D might be TRBD2 (5 bases). V was cut by 5 bases and J by 2 bases, with 10 bases left in between. The length of the CDR3 is 13 residues. Germline lookup yields CDR1 LNHDA and CDR2 SQIVND (reference sequence). The CDR3 loop reads CASSLGLTYEQYF. The CDR3 coding sequence is TGTGCCAGTAGTCTCGGACTGACCTACGAGCAGTACTTC. The variable domain in full, completed from reference TRBV19 and TRBJ2-7, reads DGGITQSPKYLFRKEGQNVTLSCEQNLNHDAMYWYRQDPGQGLRLIYYSQIVNDFQKGDIAEGYSVSREKKESFPLTVTSAQKNPTAFYLCASSLGLTYEQYFGPGTRLTVT.

The V gene is TRBV6-6, the J gene TRBJ1-6; D might be TRBD1 (6 bases). This CDR3 contains 14 residues. Trimming took 3 bases from V and 10 from J, leaving 13 bases between them. Germline V gene sequence: CDR1 MNHNY, CDR2 SVGAGI (reference sequence). CDR3 nucleotides: TGTGCCAGCAGTTATGGACAGTCCGAATCACCCCTCCACTTT. It is translated as CASSYGQSESPLHF.

This clone turned up a few times. The CDR3 DNA follows: TGTGCCAGCAGCTTAGGGGCGGGTTCGAACACTGAAGCTTTCTTT. Its protein product is CASSLGAGSNTEAFF. The chain recombines TRBV11-2 with TRBJ1-1; D gene unclear. Trimming took 1 base from V and 1 from J, leaving 10 bases between them. Germline V gene sequence: CDR1 SGHAT, CDR2 FQNNGV. This CDR3 has 15 residues.

This chain joins TRBV4-2 and TRBJ2-3; 8 bases agree with TRBD2. In germline, CDR1 is LGHNA, CDR2 YNFKEQ. There are 16 residues in the CDR3. V lost 0 bases to trimming and J lost 1 base; unmatched junction nucleotides: 3. CDR3 region: CASSQENSGGTDTQYF. CDR3 sequence (DNA): TGTGCCAGCAGCCAAGAGAATAGCGGGGGCACAGATACGCAGTATTTT.

The genes are TRBV5-4 and TRBJ2-1; 15 nucleotides agree with TRBD2. CDR1 is SGHNT, CDR2 YYREEE, per germline (reference sequence). V shed 4 bases, J shed 7 bases, and the junction held 6 bases outside the gene matches. The length of the CDR3 is 16 residues. Here the CDR3 reads CASSGGTSGGLNEQFF. The CDR3 DNA is TGTGCCAGCAGCGGAGGGACTAGCGGGGGGCTTAATGAGCAGTTCTTC.

This clone was seen a few times. V and J are TRBV4-1 and TRBJ2-2; the match to TRBD2 covers 16 bases. The CDR3 is made up of 21 amino acids. The J segment lost 7 bases and the V segment lost 4 bases, leaving 18 bases of the junction unmatched. Germline values: CDR1 MGHRA, CDR2 YSYEKL. CDR3 amino acids: CASSLITSGTSGGALGGELFF. DNA of the CDR3: TGCGCCAGCAGCCTCATCACATCCGGGACTAGCGGGGGGGCGCTCGGCGGGGAGCTGTTTTTT.

The chain employs TRBV5-1 and TRBJ2-7; possibly TRBD2 for D (6 bases). The CDR3 covers 13 residues. The germline gives CDR1 SGHRS, CDR2 YFSETQ. V shed 0 bases and J shed 7 bases, with 11 bases lying between them. DNA for the CDR3: TGCGCCAGCAGCTTGGCCGGAGGGAGGGAGCAGTACTTC. The encoded protein is CASSLAGGREQYF.

The gene calls are TRBV7-9 and TRBJ1-1; D possibly corresponds to TRBD1 (5 bases). There are 15 residues in the CDR3. Deletions cut 5 bases from V and 6 bases from J, with 19 bases between. CDR1 SEHNR and CDR2 FQNEAQ come from the germline V gene (reference sequence). CDR3 residues: CASSHEGLSGAEAFF. The CDR3 DNA is TGTGCCAGCAGCCATGAGGGACTCTCGGGGGCTGAAGCTTTCTTT.

The chain recombines TRBV2 with TRBJ2-3; possibly TRBD2 for D (7 bases). The V and J ends lost 3 bases and 6 bases respectively, with 16 bases between them. The CDR3 consists of 15 residues. CDR1 and CDR2 from the germline V gene are SNHLY and FYNNEI. This CDR3 is CASSDWAGASDTQYF. The CDR3, as DNA: TGTGCCAGCAGTGATTGGGCGGGGGCTAGTGATACGCAGTATTTT.

The J gene is TRBJ1-2, the V gene TRBV9; possibly TRBD1 for D (5 bases). The CDR3 length is 15 residues. Trimming pared 0 bases from V and 5 bases from J, leaving 14 bases between. Germline V gene data show CDR1 as SGDLS and CDR2 as YYNGEE. CDR3 sequence: CASSVATGRDYGYTF. Here the CDR3 DNA reads TGTGCCAGCAGCGTAGCCACAGGCAGGGATTATGGCTACACCTTC.

The chain employs TRBV19 and TRBJ2-2; D not resolved. The germline V gene has CDR1 LNHDA and CDR2 SQIVND (reference sequence). Trimming took 6 bases from V and 3 from J, leaving 11 bases between them. The CDR3 is 14 amino acids. This CDR3 reads CASRGRGYTGELFF. The CDR3 nucleotides are TGTGCCAGTAGAGGTCGCGGTTACACCGGGGAGCTGTTTTTT.

The rearrangement links TRBV19 to TRBJ2-1; 9 positions match TRBD2. The CDR3 covers 17 residues. V lost 5 bases to trimming and J lost 0 bases; unmatched junction nucleotides: 8. Germline V CDR1 and CDR2: LNHDA, SQIVND (reference sequence). As DNA, the CDR3 is TGTGCCAGTAGTCTAAGACTAGCGGATAGCTCCTACAATGAGCAGTTCTTC. Its translation: CASSLRLADSSYNEQFF.

The chain recombines TRBV29-1 with TRBJ1-2; 7 positions match TRBD1. The CDR3 length is 15 residues. Germline V gives CDR1 SQVTM, CDR2 ANQGSEA. Trimming took 0 bases from V and 4 from J; bases not matched to a gene: 8. The CDR3 DNA reads as TGCAGCGTTGAAGAGATGAGGGGGCTCAGCTATGGCTACACCTTC. This codes for CSVEEMRGLSYGYTF.

This clone occurred once. V usage is TRBV18 and J usage is TRBJ1-1; a possible D gene is TRBD1 (6 bases). The V end was cut by 4 bases, the J end by 3 bases, with 15 bases between. The CDR3 covers 15 residues. The germline CDR1 and CDR2 sequences are KGHSH and LQKENI. The CDR3 sequence: CASSLEAGAYTEAFF. The CDR3 region has the DNA TGTGCCAGCTCACTCGAAGCAGGGGCTTACACTGAAGCTTTCTTT. Combining the CDR3 with reference TRBV18 and TRBJ1-1 gives the whole variable domain NAGVMQNPRHLVRRRGQEARLRCSPMKGHSHVYWYRQLPEEGLKFMVYLQKENIIDESGMPKERFSAEFPKEGPSILRIQQVVRGDSAAYFCASSLEAGAYTEAFFGQGTRLTVV.

The rearrangement links TRBV4-3 to TRBJ1-6; 7 bases map to TRBD1. The germline CDR1 and CDR2 sequences are LGHNA and YSLEER. With 3 bases clipped from V and 6 bases from J, the junction kept 8 bases outside the gene matches. The CDR3 totals 16 residues. The CDR3 region has the DNA TGCGCCAGCAGCCAGGATACCGGGACAGCTAATTCACCCCTCCACTTT. It specifies CASSQDTGTANSPLHF.

This clone has only one observation. J is TRBJ1-1 and V is TRBV27, with D possibly matching TRBD1 (5 bases). CDR3 length equals 16 residues. Germline V gives CDR1 MNHEY, CDR2 SMNVEV (reference sequence). V dropped 4 bases and J dropped 3 bases, with 18 bases sitting between them. CDR3 nucleotide sequence: TGTGCCAGCAGTTCGATGGGGTCAGGGCTGGACACTGAAGCTTTCTTT. Its translation is CASSSMGSGLDTEAFF.